The clone carrying this TCR beta chain was seen ten or more times. Its cognate antigen is unknown. This specimen belongs to a study of T cells in Graves' hyperthyroidism and ophthalmopathy. The study's findings and limits: Blood also held most thyroid clonotypes expanded beyond 0.001. Ophthalmopathy cases were set apart from stable hyperthyroidism by a 13 V-J model.

J was trimmed by 2 bases and V by 4 bases; bases with no gene match: 5. The CDR3 consists of 16 residues. Germline CDR1 is SGHVS and CDR2 is FQNEAQ. The source material, RNA transcripts, was used to amplify TCR beta CDR3 regions. A set of HTBI primers served as the primers for a first-round RT-PCR of the TCR CDR3. MiXCR was run by TCRdb on the multiplex PCR reads, yielding one entry per CDR3 protein. The table lists nearly 250,000 distinct CDR3 sequences, roughly 22% of them singletons, with around 40% in the top ten. About 10 ml of fresh peripheral blood supplied the PBMCs. The receptor was isolated from a woman aged 40 to 55 with Graves' ophthalmopathy. What was sequenced was blood. The genes are TRBV7-8 and TRBJ2-7; TRBD2 agrees at 13 bases. Here the CDR3 DNA reads TGTGCCAGCAGCTCGGGACTAGCGGGAAAGACCTACGAGCAGTACTTC. It specifies CASSSGLAGKTYEQYF.